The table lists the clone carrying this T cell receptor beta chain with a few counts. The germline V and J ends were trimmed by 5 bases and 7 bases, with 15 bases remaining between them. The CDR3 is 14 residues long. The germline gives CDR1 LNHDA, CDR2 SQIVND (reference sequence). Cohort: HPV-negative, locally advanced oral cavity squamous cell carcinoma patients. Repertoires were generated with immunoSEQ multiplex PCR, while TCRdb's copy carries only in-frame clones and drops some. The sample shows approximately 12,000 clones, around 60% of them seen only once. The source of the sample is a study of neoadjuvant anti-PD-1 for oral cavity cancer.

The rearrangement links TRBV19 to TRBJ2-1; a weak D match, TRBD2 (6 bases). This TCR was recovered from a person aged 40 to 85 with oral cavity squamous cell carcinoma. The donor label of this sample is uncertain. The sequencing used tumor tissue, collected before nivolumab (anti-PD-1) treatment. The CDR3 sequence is CASSSTTRGNEQFF. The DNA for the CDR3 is TGTGCCAGTAGTTCCACGACTAGGGGAAATGAGCAGTTCTTC. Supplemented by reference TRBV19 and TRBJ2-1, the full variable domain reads DGGITQSPKYLFRKEGQNVTLSCEQNLNHDAMYWYRQDPGQGLRLIYYSQIVNDFQKGDIAEGYSVSREKKESFPLTVTSAQKNPTAFYLCASSSTTRGNEQFFGPGTRLTVL.